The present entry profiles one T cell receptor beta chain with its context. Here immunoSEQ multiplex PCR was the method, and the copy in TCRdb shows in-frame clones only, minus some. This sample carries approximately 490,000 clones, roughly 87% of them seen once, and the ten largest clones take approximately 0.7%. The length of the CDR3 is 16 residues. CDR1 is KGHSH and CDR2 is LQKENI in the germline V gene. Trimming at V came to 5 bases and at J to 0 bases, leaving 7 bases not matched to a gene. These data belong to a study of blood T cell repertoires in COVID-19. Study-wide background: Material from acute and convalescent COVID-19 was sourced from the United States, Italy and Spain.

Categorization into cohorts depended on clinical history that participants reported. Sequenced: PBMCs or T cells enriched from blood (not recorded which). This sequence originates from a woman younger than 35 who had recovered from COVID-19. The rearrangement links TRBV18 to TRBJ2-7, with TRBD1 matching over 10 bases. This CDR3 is CASSSSGTGDSYEQYF. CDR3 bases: TGTGCCAGCTCATCCTCCGGGACAGGGGACTCCTACGAGCAGTACTTC.